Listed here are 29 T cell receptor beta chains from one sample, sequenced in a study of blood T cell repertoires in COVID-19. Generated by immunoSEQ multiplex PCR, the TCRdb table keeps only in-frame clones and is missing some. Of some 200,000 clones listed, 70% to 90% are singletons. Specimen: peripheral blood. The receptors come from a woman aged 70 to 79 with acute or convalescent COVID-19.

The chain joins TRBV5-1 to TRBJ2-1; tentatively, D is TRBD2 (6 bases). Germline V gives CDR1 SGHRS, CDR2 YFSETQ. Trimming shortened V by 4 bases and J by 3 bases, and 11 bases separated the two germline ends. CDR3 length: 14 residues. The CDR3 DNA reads TGCGCCAGCAGCCCGGGACTGAGCTACAATGAGCAGTTCTTC. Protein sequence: CASSPGLSYNEQFF.

This CDR3 reads CASSPGQNYGYTF. The CDR3 DNA follows: TGCGCCAGCAGTCCCGGACAGAATTATGGCTACACCTTC. V is TRBV10-1 and J is TRBJ1-2; D perhaps matches TRBD1 (6 bases). This CDR3 is 13 amino acids long. V was cut by 5 bases and J by 5 bases, with 12 bases left in between. Germline loops: CDR1 WNHNN, CDR2 SYGVQD (reference sequence).

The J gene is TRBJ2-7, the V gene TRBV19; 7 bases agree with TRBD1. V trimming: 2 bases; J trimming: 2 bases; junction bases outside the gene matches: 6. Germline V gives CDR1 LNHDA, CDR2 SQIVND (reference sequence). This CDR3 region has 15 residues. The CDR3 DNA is TGTGCCAGTAGTATATCGGGTCAGGGGGCCTACGAGCAGTACTTC. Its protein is CASSISGQGAYEQYF.

CDR3 in amino acids: CASSQSAPEKLFF. The CDR3 bases are TGCGCCAGCAGCCAGTCCGCTCCTGAAAAACTGTTTTTT. This chain joins TRBV5-1 and TRBJ1-4; D not certain. Germline values: CDR1 SGHRS, CDR2 YFSETQ. Deletions cut 4 bases from V and 7 bases from J, with 11 bases between. CDR3 length equals 13 residues.

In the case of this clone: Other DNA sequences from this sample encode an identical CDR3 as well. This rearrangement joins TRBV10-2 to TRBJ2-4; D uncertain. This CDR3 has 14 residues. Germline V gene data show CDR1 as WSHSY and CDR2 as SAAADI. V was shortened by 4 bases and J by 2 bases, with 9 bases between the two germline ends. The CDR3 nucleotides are TGCGCCAGCAGTGGGGCAGGAACCAAAAACATTCAGTACTTC. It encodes CASSGAGTKNIQYF.

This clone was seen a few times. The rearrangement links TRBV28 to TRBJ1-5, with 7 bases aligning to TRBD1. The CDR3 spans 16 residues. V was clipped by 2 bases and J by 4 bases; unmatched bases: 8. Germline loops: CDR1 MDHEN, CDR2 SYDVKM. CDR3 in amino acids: CASSLIGTEGNQPQHF. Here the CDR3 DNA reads TGTGCCAGCAGTTTAATAGGGACAGAGGGGAATCAGCCCCAGCATTTT.

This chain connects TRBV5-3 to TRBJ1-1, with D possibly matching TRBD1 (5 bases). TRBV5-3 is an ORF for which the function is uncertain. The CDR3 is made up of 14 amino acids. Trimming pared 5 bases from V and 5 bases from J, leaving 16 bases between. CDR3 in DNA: TGTGCCAGAAGGACCTCCCAGGGTGGAACTGAAGCTTTCTTT. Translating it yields CARRTSQGGTEAFF.

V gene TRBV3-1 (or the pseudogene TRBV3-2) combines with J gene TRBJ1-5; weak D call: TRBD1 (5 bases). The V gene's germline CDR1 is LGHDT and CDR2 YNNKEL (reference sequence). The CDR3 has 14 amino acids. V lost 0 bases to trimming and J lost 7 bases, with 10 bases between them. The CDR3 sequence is CASSQESGAQPQHF. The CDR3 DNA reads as TGTGCCAGCAGCCAAGAAAGCGGGGCACAGCCCCAGCATTTT.

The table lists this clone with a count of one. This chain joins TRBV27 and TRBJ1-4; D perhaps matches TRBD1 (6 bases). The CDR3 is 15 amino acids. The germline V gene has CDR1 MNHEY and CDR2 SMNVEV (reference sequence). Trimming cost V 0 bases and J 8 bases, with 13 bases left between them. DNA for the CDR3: TGTGCCAGCAGTTTATCGGGCACAGGGCTCGAAAAACTGTTTTTT. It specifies CASSLSGTGLEKLFF.

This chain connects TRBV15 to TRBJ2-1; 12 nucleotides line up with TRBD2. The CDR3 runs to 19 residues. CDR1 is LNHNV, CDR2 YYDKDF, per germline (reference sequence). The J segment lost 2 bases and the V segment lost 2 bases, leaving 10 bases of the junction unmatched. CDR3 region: CATSRPGASGRAAYNEQFF. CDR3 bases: TGTGCCACCAGCAGACCCGGGGCTAGCGGGAGGGCTGCCTACAATGAGCAGTTCTTC.

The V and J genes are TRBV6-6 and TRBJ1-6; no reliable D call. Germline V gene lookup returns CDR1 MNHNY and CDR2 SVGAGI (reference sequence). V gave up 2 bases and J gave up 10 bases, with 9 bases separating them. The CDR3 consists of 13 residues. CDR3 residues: CASSYGESSPLHF. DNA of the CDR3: TGTGCCAGCAGTTACGGGGAGAGCTCACCCCTCCACTTT.

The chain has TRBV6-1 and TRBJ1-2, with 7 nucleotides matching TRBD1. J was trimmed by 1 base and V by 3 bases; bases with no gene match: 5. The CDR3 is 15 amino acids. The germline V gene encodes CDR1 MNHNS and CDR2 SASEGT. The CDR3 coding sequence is TGTGCCAGCAGTGAGGCGGGACAGAGTAACTATGGCTACACCTTC. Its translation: CASSEAGQSNYGYTF.

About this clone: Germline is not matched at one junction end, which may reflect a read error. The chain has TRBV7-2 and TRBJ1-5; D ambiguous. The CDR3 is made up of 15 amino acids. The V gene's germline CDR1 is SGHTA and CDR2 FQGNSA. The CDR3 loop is CASSLDPGREQLQHF. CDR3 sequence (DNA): TGTGCCAGCAGCTTAGACCCGGGGAGAGAACAGCTCCAGCATTTT.

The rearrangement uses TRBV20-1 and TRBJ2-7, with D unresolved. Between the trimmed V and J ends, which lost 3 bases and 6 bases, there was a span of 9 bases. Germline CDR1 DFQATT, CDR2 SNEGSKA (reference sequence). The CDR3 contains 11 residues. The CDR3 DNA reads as TGCAGTGCTAGCCGAGAAGCCGAGCAGTACTTC. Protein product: CSASREAEQYF.

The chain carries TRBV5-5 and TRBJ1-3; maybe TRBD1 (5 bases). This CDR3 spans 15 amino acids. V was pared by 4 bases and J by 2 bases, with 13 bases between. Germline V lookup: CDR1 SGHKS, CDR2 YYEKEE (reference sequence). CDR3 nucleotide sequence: TGTGCCAGCAGCCTTACAGGAAACCCTGGAAACACCATATATTTT. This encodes CASSLTGNPGNTIYF.

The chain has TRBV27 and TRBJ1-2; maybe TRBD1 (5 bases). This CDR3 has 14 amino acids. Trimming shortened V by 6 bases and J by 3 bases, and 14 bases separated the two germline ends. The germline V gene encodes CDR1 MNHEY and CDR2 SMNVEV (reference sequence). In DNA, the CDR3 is TGTGCCAGCAGCCGCAGGGCCACCTACTATGGCTACACCTTC. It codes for CASSRRATYYGYTF.

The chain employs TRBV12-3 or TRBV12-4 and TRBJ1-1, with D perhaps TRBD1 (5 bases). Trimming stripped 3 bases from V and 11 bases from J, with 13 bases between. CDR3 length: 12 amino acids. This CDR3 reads CASSFWQGSAFF. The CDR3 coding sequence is TGTGCCAGCAGTTTCTGGCAGGGTTCGGCTTTCTTT.

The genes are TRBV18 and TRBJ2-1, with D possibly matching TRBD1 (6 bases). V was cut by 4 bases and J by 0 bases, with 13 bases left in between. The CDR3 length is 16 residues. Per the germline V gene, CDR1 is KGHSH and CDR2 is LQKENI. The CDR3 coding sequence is TGTGCCAGCTCACAGTGGGGACAAAGCTCCTACAATGAGCAGTTCTTC. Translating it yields CASSQWGQSSYNEQFF. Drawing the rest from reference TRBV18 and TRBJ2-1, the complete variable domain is NAGVMQNPRHLVRRRGQEARLRCSPMKGHSHVYWYRQLPEEGLKFMVYLQKENIIDESGMPKERFSAEFPKEGPSILRIQQVVRGDSAAYFCASSQWGQSSYNEQFFGPGTRLTVL.

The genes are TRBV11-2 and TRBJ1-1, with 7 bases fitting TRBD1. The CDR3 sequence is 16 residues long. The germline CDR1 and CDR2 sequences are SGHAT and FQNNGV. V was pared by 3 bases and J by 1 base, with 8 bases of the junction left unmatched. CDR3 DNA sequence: TGTGCCAGCAGCTTTTTAGGGGCAGGGGGGAACACTGAAGCTTTCTTT. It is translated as CASSFLGAGGNTEAFF.

CDR3 DNA sequence: TGTGCCAGTAGCCGGGACAGGGGATACAATGAGCAGTTCTTC. As protein: CASSRDRGYNEQFF. This chain uses TRBV19 with TRBJ2-1, with 10 nucleotides matching TRBD1. With 6 bases clipped from V and 4 bases from J, the junction kept 3 bases outside the gene matches. This CDR3 region has 14 residues. Germline assignment: CDR1 LNHDA and CDR2 SQIVND (reference sequence).

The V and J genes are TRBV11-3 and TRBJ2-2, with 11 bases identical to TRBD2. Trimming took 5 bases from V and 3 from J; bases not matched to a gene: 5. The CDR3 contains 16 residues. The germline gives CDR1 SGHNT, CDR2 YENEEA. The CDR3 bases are TGTGCCAGCAGCAAAGGGACTAGCGGAGACACCGGGGAGCTGTTTTTT. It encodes CASSKGTSGDTGELFF.

The CDR3 is CASSSRDRKNIQYF. The DNA of the CDR3 is TGTGCCAGCAGTTCCCGGGACAGGAAAAACATTCAGTACTTC. The V call is TRBV27, the J call TRBJ2-4; 8 bases map to TRBD1. Germline values: CDR1 MNHEY, CDR2 SMNVEV (reference sequence). CDR3 length: 14 amino acids. After removal of 4 bases from V and 4 bases from J, the junction contained 3 bases not matched to a gene.

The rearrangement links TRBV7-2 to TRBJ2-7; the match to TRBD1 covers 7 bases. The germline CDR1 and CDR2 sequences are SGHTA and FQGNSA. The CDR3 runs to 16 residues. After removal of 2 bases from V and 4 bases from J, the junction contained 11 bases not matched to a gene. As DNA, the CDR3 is TGTGCCAGCAGCTTAAGCCCATCGACAGGGAAATACGAGCAGTACTTC. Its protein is CASSLSPSTGKYEQYF.

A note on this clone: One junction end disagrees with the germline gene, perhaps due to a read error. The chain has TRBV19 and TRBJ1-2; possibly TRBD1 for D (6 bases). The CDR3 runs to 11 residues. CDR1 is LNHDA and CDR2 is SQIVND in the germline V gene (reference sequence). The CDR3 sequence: CANSTGQGLAF. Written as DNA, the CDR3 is TGTGCGAATAGTACGGGACAAGGCCTAGCCTTC.

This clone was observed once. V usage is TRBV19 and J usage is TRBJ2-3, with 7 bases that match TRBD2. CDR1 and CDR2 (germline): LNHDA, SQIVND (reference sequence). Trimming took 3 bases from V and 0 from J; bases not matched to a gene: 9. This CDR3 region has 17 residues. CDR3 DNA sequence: TGTGCCAGTAGTATCACGGGCGGCGGGAGAAGCACAGATACGCAGTATTTT. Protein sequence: CASSITGGGRSTDTQYF. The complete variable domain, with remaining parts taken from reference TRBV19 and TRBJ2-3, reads DGGITQSPKYLFRKEGQNVTLSCEQNLNHDAMYWYRQDPGQGLRLIYYSQIVNDFQKGDIAEGYSVSREKKESFPLTVTSAQKNPTAFYLCASSITGGGRSTDTQYFGPGTRLTVL.

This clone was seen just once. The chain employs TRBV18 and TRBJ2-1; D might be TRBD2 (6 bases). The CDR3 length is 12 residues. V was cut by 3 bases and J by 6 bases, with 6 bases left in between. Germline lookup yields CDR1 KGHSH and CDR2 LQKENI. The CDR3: CASSPGGNEQFF. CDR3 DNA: TGTGCCAGCTCACCGGGAGGCAATGAGCAGTTCTTC.

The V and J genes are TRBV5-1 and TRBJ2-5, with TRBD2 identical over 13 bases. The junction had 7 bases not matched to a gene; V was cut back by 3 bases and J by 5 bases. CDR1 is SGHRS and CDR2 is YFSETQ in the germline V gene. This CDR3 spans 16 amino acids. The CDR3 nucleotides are TGCGCCAGCAGCTCCGGACTAGCGGGAGATAGGGAGACCCAGTACTTC. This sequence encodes CASSSGLAGDRETQYF.

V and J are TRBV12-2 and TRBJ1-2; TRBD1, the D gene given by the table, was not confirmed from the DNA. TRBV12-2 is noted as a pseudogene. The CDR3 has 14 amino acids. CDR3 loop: CASRLSWGTNGYTF. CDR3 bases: TGTGCAAGTCGCTTAAGTTGGGGCACTAATGGCTACACCTTC.

CDR3 loop: CASSIEARWYTEAFF. Here the CDR3 DNA reads TGTGCCAGTAGTATAGAAGCGAGGTGGTACACTGAAGCTTTCTTT. This rearrangement joins TRBV19 to TRBJ1-1, with unresolved D. V was trimmed by 0 bases and J by 3 bases, leaving 11 bases between them. The CDR3 is made up of 15 amino acids. Germline lookup yields CDR1 LNHDA and CDR2 SQIVND (reference sequence).